This T cell receptor beta chain was retrieved from a study of cytomegalovirus exposure and HLA in healthy donors (dated by TCRdb to about 2017). Regarding the research as a whole: An earlier analysis of roughly 500 of the donors reported 276 Gb of sequence data and roughly 110 million unique TCR beta sequences from some 180 million T cells. Roughly 300 gigabases of sequencing data and 75 million to 85 million unique TCR sequences made up an early release that covered approximately 650 HLA-typed donors. Of the 300 to 450 genotyped donors, 81% fell in the genetic ancestry cluster associated with self-reported Caucasian donors. The aim of the study was to test whether cataloging public T cell receptors could identify signatures of past pathogen exposure. The T cell repertoires of under 700 subjects were profiled by immunosequencing and related to cytomegalovirus serostatus. Besides the first cohort of 500 to 700 subjects, a separate validation cohort made up of roughly 130 different subjects was used. High-throughput TCR immunosequencing, statistical association of individual TCRs with disease status, and machine learning were combined to predict cytomegalovirus infection status. To study patterns of TCR occurrence, a later analysis re-analyzed previously published TCR beta repertoires from 600 to 750 donors and added high-resolution HLA genotyping. In the later analysis, no new phenotypic data were used to find candidate immune exposures; instead, reliance was placed on TCR beta sequences and their occurrence across donors. An earlier analysis of some 500 of the donors used high-throughput TCR beta sequencing to judge whether each TCR beta V gene segment behaved as functional or pseudogenic. Donor age, sex, ethnicity and CMV serostatus were compiled alongside the repertoire data. A later genetic analysis used genome-wide SNP genotypes for about 65% of the roughly 670 donors, treating that subset as a discovery cohort. Every repertoire in the discovery cohort had been generated on one and the same sequencing platform. HLA typing included class I and class II loci at four-digit resolution. Typing coverage varied by locus: about 620-630 donors for A, B, C, DRB1 and DQB1; more than 500 for DQA1; over 600 for DPA1; around 450 for DPB1. Because of strong linkage in the cohort, roughly 5 DR-DQ haplotypes were treated as single units for association and clustering. On average, about 200,000 unique TCR beta nucleotide sequences were sequenced per donor among more than 350 genotyped donors of the cohort, with roughly 20% of those sequences being non-productive. Paper-wide results and their limitations: The study listed 164 TCR beta chains as associated with cytomegalovirus. CMV serostatus was the only immune exposure information available for the cohort. Compared with equally common non-associated chains, HLA-associated TCR beta chains in a later analysis were more clonally expanded and had lower generation probabilities. HLA typing was unavailable for some donors at each locus, so association tests used only the typed subset. According to a later analysis, parvovirus B19, influenza, CMV and Epstein-Barr virus appeared linked to several top co-occurrence clusters. Three of the identified cytomegalovirus-associated TCR beta chains were confirmed in vitro to be specific for cytomegalovirus antigens. Assigning TCR associations to individual alleles was difficult when HLA alleles, especially DR and DQ, strongly co-occurred. Because counts were too low, some 16 rarely observed V segments, including chromosome 9 orphons, were excluded from the earlier analysis of several hundred of the donors. The sequencing pipeline was judged likely to have produced a cluster of highly shared sequence variants as a technical artifact. Across donors, most TCR sequences were observed very rarely, whereas some public TCRs were present in many individuals. This cohort had only TCR beta chains sequenced, and the lack of alpha or paired-chain data limited which features could be detected. A further reported finding was that TCR beta sequences accurately predicted the HLA-A and HLA-B alleles for most subjects in the first cohort. Presence/absence analyses assumed roughly uniform sequencing depth across donors, an assumption that may not hold. The classifier was reported to diagnose cytomegalovirus status with high specificity and sensitivity in both the original cohort and the validation cohort. Correlated functional status among segregating V segments might reflect linkage disequilibrium, but an unknown experimental factor could not be ruled out. Most CMV-associated TCR beta chains appeared to be HLA-restricted in a later analysis, and the HLA associations seemed to be driven largely by CMV exposure. In an earlier analysis of 587 of the donors, most TCR beta V segments appeared in productive rearrangements about 90% or about 30% of the time, broadly matching IMGT annotations. In a later genetic analysis, a missense DCLRE1C variant was associated with V-gene and J-gene trimming of TCR beta chains, and the association was replicated in an independent cohort. It was suggested by the authors that the approach could potentially be generalized to other disease states and immunological phenotypes. In a later analysis, TCR association rates were found to vary across HLA loci, with the most associated TCRs seen for DRB1 alleles and the fewest for HLA-C alleles. Some IMGT-functional V segments, including TRBV6-2 and TRBV6-3, could not be told apart with the 87-base-pair reads, so those segments were excluded. According to a later genetic analysis, donors in an Asian-associated ancestry cluster had fewer N-insertions in productive TCRs than the approximately 670-donor mean. In a later analysis, some 17,000 TCR beta sequences were associated with specific HLA alleles at a false discovery rate of 0.05.

Libraries were prepared through the immunoSEQ multiplex PCR assay. For the multiplex PCR, a mixture combining 60 forward primers for TCR Vbeta segments and 13 reverse primers for TCR Jbeta segments was used. The CDR3 region of rearranged TCR beta genes was amplified from genomic DNA by a multiplex PCR assay. The Illumina HiSeq System was used to sequence the amplified TCR beta libraries as 87-base-pair reads. Under the source paper's analysis protocol: A later analysis tallied about 77 million unique TCR beta chains across the 600 to 700 repertoires, and around 9.9 million of those chains were shared by two or more donors. To remove PCR and sequencing errors, raw reads were error-corrected and collapsed into unique sequences using a nearest-neighbor algorithm that merged closely related sequences. To assign V, D and J gene segments, CDR3 sequences were aligned to IMGT reference sequences. For a sequence to be retained, a match of at least six nucleotides to both a V gene segment and a J gene segment was required. Rearrangements were called productive when the CDR3 lacked stop codons and stayed in frame with V and J; all others were non-productive. CDR3 was defined according to IMGT convention as the region running from the second conserved V-encoded cysteine to the conserved J-encoded phenylalanine. Sequences without an unambiguous match to a single V gene segment were excluded from the earlier analysis of almost 600 of the donors. In an earlier analysis of approximately 550 of the donors, V segments were called functional above 56.7% productive rearrangements and were called segregating when the between-donor standard deviation exceeded 5%. To diagnose cytomegalovirus status from the catalog of TCR beta chain sequences, a statistical classification framework was built. A later analysis assigned V and J genes by comparing TCR nucleotide sequences with IMGT/GENE-DB human TR gene sequences. Using the TCRdist pipeline, a later analysis assigned CDR3 sequences along with most-parsimonious VDJ recombination scenarios. In a later analysis, every TCR beta chain was defined by the combination of its CDR3 amino acid sequence and its V-gene family, and reads without a unique V-gene family were dropped. A later analysis removed 550 to 700 highly shared, low-generation-probability nucleotide sequences to deal with suspected cross-contamination and a sequencing artifact. A later analysis calculated a clonal expansion index for each public chain from normalized within-repertoire ranks of inferred template counts. In a later analysis, generation probabilities were computed using a VDJ recombination model fitted to out-of-frame rearrangements, and the results were checked against IGoR. A later analysis scored TCR-TCR, TCR-HLA and TCR-CMV co-occurrence with hypergeometric tests, applying a repertoire-size bias correction to TCR pairs. A later analysis estimated false discovery rates by permuting HLA or CMV assignments 20 times. A later analysis grouped co-occurring TCRs with DBSCAN, adding TCRdist sequence similarity when clustering within HLA-allele-positive subsets. Co-occurrence clustering excluded repertoires with fewer than 30,000 or more than 120,000 public chains, plus five with anomalous nucleotide sharing. TCRdb stores this immuneACCESS table with in-frame sequences only. Part of the clones is absent; in the studies checked, under half of the shortfall reflects unresolved V genes, and no reason is known for the rest. The DNA gave D and trimming, while V, J and clone size come from that table. Recorded for this sample are tens of thousands of clones; around 64% of them occurred a single time. The ten most abundant clones make up approximately 2.2% of the sample.

Reading the germline V gene gives CDR1 SGHAT and CDR2 FQNNGV. The germline V end is reduced by 0 bases and the J end by 6 bases; junction bases left unmatched: 10. The CDR3, cysteine through phenylalanine, is 16 amino acids long. The sequence is cut down to CDR3 DNA, 48 bases in frame from base 1. For this clone: Its target antigen remains unknown. No base-level quality is on record; no much larger clone is a single base apart.

In total, 500 to 700 healthy bone marrow donors made up the cohort. At the time of sampling, all cohort members were nominally healthy, though unrecorded immune exposures were likely present. Of the roughly 700 cohort members, around 290 had a positive CMV serostatus and about 350 had a negative one, while no CMV serostatus was recorded for the donor. A peripheral blood sample was provided by each donor, and peripheral blood mononuclear cells were used for TCR beta sequencing. Genomic DNA was extracted from the blood cell samples with the Qiagen DNeasy Blood Extraction Kit. Here the chain combines TRBV11-2 and TRBJ1-1, with 7 bases in between that match TRBD1. This receptor was taken from a human donor in good health. The material sequenced was PBMCs. CDR3 region: CASSLEQGQYHPEAFF. The sequence in DNA is TGTGCCAGCAGCTTAGAACAGGGGCAGTATCATCCTGAAGCTTTCTTT.